This T cell receptor beta chain stems from a study of blood T cell repertoires in COVID-19. In the study's own analysis: For nucleated cells, counts were estimated from reference gene primer amplification. The method was immunoSEQ multiplex PCR; TCRdb's version includes in-frame clones alone and lacks a portion of them. That table is the source of V, J and clone size, and D and trimming were worked out from the DNA. The repertoire includes some 250,000 clones, roughly 88% of them detected once, and about 0.7% sits in the top ten. The V end lost 0 bases, the J end lost 3 bases, and 11 bases lay between the germline ends. CDR1 is ENHRY, CDR2 SYGVKD, per germline. This CDR3 is 15 amino acids long.

The chain employs TRBV10-3 and TRBJ1-2; D is unclear. The receptor's source is a human donor in a cohort sampled during active COVID-19. The sequenced material came from peripheral blood. As DNA, the CDR3 is TGTGCCATCAGTGAGTCGAGCGGAGTTTACTATGGCTACACCTTC. Translating it yields CAISESSGVYYGYTF.